The source of this TCR beta chain is a study of T cell responses to AZD1222 COVID-19 vaccine. At the level of the study: Second-dose recipients at about 4 or about 12 weeks were treated as one pooled group. Study results and limitations: Only a handful of AZD1222 recipients, six or seven in all, had baseline seropositivity. The study found Spike-specific TCR breadth and depth rose after two AZD1222 doses. Clonal diversity was possibly underestimated; the donors were predominantly white British and more often female.

Here immunoSEQ multiplex PCR was the method, and the copy in TCRdb shows in-frame clones only, minus some. The sample consists of over 100,000 clones, approximately 88% of them appearing once. In regard to this clone: The antigen is unknown.

This CDR3 spans 14 amino acids. Germline lookup yields CDR1 MNHEY and CDR2 SVGAGI. Trimming cost V 4 bases and J 3 bases, with 12 bases left between them. Sample: peripheral blood, taken on day 0 of AZD1222 vaccination. The receptor was isolated from an adult in good health. This sequence joins TRBV6-5 and TRBJ1-1; D not certain. This CDR3 is CASSSGRGDTEAFF. CDR3 nucleotides: TGTGCCAGCAGTTCCGGGCGCGGGGACACTGAAGCTTTCTTT.